This T cell receptor (beta chain) was profiled in a study of cytomegalovirus exposure and HLA in healthy donors. The study, taken as a whole, reports: Some public TCRs appeared in many individuals, while most sequences were rare. A list of roughly 160 TCR beta chains associated with cytomegalovirus was given. For cytomegalovirus status, the classifier reportedly gave diagnoses with high specificity and sensitivity.

The ends were cut back, 4 bases at V and 2 bases at J, with 14 bases in the middle. CDR3 length equals 15 residues. CDR1 is SGHAT, CDR2 FQDESV, per germline (reference sequence). Comments on this clone: Its antigen is unidentified.

Data came from immunoSEQ multiplex PCR; TCRdb stores just in-frame clones and leaves some out. The repertoire includes around 190,000 clones, around 84% of them detected once, and more than 15% sits in the top ten. The sample comprised PBMCs. The rearrangement links TRBV11-1 to TRBJ2-5; tentatively, D is TRBD1 (6 bases). This clonotype was obtained from a young man in good health and CMV-seropositive. The CDR3 coding sequence is TGTGCCAGCAGCTCCCCTCATAGGGGGCAAGAGACCCAGTACTTC. Translation: CASSSPHRGQETQYF.